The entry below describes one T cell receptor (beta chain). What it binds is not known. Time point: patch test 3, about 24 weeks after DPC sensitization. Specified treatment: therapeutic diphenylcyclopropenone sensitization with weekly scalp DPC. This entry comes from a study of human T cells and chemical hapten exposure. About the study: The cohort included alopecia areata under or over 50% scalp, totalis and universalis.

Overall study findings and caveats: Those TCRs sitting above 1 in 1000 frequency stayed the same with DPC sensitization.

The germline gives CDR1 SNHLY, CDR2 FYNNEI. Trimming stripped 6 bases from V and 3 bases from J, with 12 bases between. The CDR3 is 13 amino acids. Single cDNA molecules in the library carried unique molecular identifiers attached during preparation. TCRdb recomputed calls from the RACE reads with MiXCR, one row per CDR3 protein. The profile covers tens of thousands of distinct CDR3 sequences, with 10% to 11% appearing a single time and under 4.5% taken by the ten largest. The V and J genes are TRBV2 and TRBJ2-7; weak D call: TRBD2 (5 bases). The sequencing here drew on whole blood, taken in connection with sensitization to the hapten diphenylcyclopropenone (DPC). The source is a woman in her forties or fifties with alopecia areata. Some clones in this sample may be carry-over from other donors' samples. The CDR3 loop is CASRQLGYYEQYF. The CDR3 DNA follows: TGTGCCAGCAGACAACTAGGGTACTACGAGCAGTACTTC.